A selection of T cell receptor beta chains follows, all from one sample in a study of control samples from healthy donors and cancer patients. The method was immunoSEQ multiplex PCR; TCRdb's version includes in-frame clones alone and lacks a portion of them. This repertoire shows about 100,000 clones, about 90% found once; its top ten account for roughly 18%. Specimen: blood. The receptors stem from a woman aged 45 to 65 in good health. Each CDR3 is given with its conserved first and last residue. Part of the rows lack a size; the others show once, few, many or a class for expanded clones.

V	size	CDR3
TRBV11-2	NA	CASTYLAGLQETQYF
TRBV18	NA	CASSPLKTGVYNEQFF
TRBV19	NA	CASSRTGGTEQFF
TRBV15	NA	CATSRRGGETQYF
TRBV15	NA	CATSREPDGAYEQYF
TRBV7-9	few	CASSQTGVDEQFF
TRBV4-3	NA	CASSQDQSAQETQYF
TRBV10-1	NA	CATNTRDRGGLAGWETQYF
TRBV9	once	CASSVLAGGTLGELFF
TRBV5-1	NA	CASIPSTAGDISYGYTF
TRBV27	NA	CASMAHGTDTQYF
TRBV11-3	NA	CASSPGGTLNTEAFF
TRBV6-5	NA	CASSYGLGFKETQYF
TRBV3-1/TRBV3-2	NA	CAIVGPGQCTDTQYF
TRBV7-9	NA	CASSLDRNPGRTYNEQFF
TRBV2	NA	CASSYNIQADGYTF
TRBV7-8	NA	CASSPRDGNTEAFF
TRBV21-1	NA	CASNPLVFAWGAYNEQFF
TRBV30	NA	CAWSVGSVSYEQYF
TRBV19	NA	CASNKGAGTWRENTEAFF
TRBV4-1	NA	CASSQYFLSNQPQHF
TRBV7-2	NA	CASSFEGLNTGELFF
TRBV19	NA	CASSIERGLKFF
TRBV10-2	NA	CASSFGQGTSPLHF
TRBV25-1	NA	CASMRRGARLNTEAFF
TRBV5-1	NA	CASSHFTSGTTNEQFF
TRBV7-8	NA	CASSLDPRFGFAGNEQFF
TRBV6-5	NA	CASSHQLGAYEQYF
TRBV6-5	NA	CASQRANTEAFF
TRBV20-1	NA	CSAGRGDSYTF
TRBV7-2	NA	CASSLVAGVSDEQFF
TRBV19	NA	CASKSGSAFF
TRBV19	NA	CASSPGNTQYF
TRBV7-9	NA	CASSLNFPAESTSGNTIYF
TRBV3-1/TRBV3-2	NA	CATGLAGSASYEQYF
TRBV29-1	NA	CSVAGLPTGELFF
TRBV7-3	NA	CASSFLSGNEKLFF
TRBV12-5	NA	CASGSGSGDPREQYF
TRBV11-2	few	CASSWGPEAFF
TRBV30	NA	CAWSTDFMSNQPQHF
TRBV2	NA	CAGRQETEKLFF
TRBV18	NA	CASSPVGPNTEAFF
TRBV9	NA	CASSVDGEKLFF
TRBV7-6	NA	CASSLSGRKYEQYF
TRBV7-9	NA	CASSPGQTSQHF
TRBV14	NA	CASSLQTGGYEQYF
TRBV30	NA	CAWGRGDNEQFF